This is a list of T cell receptor beta chains from one sample in a study of long-term antiretroviral therapy in people with HIV. Sequencing was performed with immunoSEQ multiplex PCR; in TCRdb, only in-frame clones are kept and a portion is missing. The table shows more than 30,000 clones, with around 79% occurring only once. The sample in question was unsorted PBMCs, obtained 1.9 years after starting antiretroviral therapy. These TCRs come from a young man with HIV. CDR3s include the opening cysteine and the closing phenylalanine or tryptophan.

TRBV6-1,CASSGGTAHEAFF
TRBV11-2,CASSLGVTGELFF
TRBV19,CASSEGRGTEAFF
TRBV5-4,CASSLARGLQETQYF
TRBV4-1,CASSQSLADTQYF
TRBV6-5,CASSYRDKGPYEQYF
TRBV6-5,CASRNSQPNTEAFF
TRBV6-5,CASSYRYNQPQHF
TRBV2,CASRDGTYGYTF
TRBV5-5,CASSLPGATFSPLHF
TRBV27,CASSPGLAGTGELFF
TRBV18,CASSERDPNYYEQYF
TRBV29-1,CSVLTDQETQYF
TRBV19,CASNPGQTYNSPLHF
TRBV28,CASSDLSRRPGGEKLFF
TRBV30,CAWSDNSGANVLTF
TRBV5-1,CASSLQGASYEQYF
TRBV2,CASTSSMDSPLHF
TRBV2,CASTWGGDQPQHF
TRBV11-2,CASSLDRTGETQYF
TRBV5-1,CASSLTTGDYYEQYF
TRBV28,CASSSHNSIGSTGELFF
TRBV19,CASSTTRVGYTF
TRBV4-1,CASPSGQPQHF
TRBV11-2,CASSTSRDRGSHGYTF
TRBV2,CARGTSGGAVDTQYF
TRBV5-6,CAGGLAGVEDTQYF
TRBV4-2,CASSQEAAATANYGYTF
TRBV7-8,CASSSGTSYEQYF
TRBV18,CASSPGPGNTEAFF
TRBV11-3,CASSLAPRDQGRAFF
TRBV30,CAWRGGGSGTQYF
TRBV5-6,CASSSRTGGETQYF
TRBV5-4,CASVGASGRWIF
TRBV27,CASSPPGLAGGPEQFF
TRBV19,CASSIGGGISQPQHF
TRBV5-1,CASSLEWDHRGTEAFF
TRBV10-2,CASSPGLAAPNEQFF
TRBV6-7,CASSPGVQETQYF
TRBV2,CASKTGRTDTQYF
TRBV5-4,CASSLVAGNYGYTF
TRBV5-1,CASSLEGQGIYNEQFF
TRBV10-1,CASSPGTGGAEQFF
TRBV6-5,CASSYPGTSEQYF
TRBV9,CASSVEVSGANVLTF
TRBV7-9,CASSFRSEKLFF
TRBV5-1,CASSLAGSGGELFF
TRBV7-7,CASSLGSRDTQYF
TRBV10-2,CASSEDRQNIQYF